This T cell receptor beta chain is from a study of T cells in Graves' hyperthyroidism and ophthalmopathy. Authors of the study amplified TCR beta CDR3 regions from RNA transcripts. Initially, a first-round RT-PCR of the TCR CDR3 employed the HTBI primer set. TCRdb reanalysed the multiplex PCR reads using MiXCR and keeps one entry per CDR3 protein. The sample yields 300,000 to 400,000 distinct CDR3 sequences, roughly 20% seen once. From germline, CDR1 is SEHNR and CDR2 FQNEAQ (reference sequence). V was clipped by 5 bases and J by 8 bases, with 15 bases between them. CDR3 length: 14 amino acids. The chain employs TRBV7-9 and TRBJ2-2; the D is unclear. Sequenced sample: blood. This receptor was obtained from a man between 18 and 29 years old with Graves' ophthalmopathy. The CDR3 region has the DNA TGTGCCAGCAGCCAACCTTGGACCGGAGGGGAGCTGTTTTTT. Its translation: CASSQPWTGGELFF.